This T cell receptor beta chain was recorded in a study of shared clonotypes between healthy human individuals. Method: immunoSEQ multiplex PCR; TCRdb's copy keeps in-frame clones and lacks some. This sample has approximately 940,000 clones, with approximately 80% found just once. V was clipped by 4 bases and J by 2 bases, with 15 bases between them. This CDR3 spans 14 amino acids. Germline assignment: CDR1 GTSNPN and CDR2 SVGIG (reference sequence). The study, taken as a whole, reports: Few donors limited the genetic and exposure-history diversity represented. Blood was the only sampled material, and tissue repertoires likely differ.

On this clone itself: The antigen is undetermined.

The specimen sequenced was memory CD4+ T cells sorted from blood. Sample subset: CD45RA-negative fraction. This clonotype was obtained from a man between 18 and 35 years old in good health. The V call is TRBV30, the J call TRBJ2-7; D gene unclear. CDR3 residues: CAWTSGPWAYEQYF. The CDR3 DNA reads TGTGCCTGGACATCCGGGCCCTGGGCCTACGAGCAGTACTTC.